Listed here are 28 T cell receptor beta chains from one sample, sequenced in a study of cytomegalovirus exposure and HLA in healthy donors (TCRdb year 2017). Library preparation employed the immunoSEQ multiplex PCR assay. For the multiplex PCR, a mixture combining 60 forward primers for TCR Vbeta segments and 13 reverse primers for TCR Jbeta segments was used. TCRdb limited this immuneACCESS table to in-frame rearrangements with V and J called. A share of clones is missing; checked studies link under half to unresolved V genes, and the rest is unexplained. This sample is represented by about 110,000 clones; around 83% of them were singletons. The top ten clones comprise roughly 2.9% of the sample. The material sequenced was PBMCs. All receptors derive from a woman aged 60-70 years in good health and CMV-seropositive.

The chain joins TRBV7-7 to TRBJ2-2, with 8 bases matching TRBD2. Per germline, CDR1 SSHAT and CDR2 FNYEAQ (reference sequence). The CDR3 is 15 amino acids. The CDR3 coding sequence is TGTGCTAGCGGGGTAGGCGGGAGCAACACCGGGGAGCTGTTTTTT. It encodes CASGVGGSNTGELFF.

The chain joins TRBV19 to TRBJ2-3, with TRBD2 as a possible D gene (6 bases). Germline lookup yields CDR1 LNHDA and CDR2 SQIVND (reference sequence). There are 14 residues in the CDR3. V lost 5 bases, J lost 3 bases, and 12 bases lay in between. The CDR3 DNA reads TGTGCCAGTAGTTTGGGACTCTTTACAGATACGCAGTATTTT. Amino acid sequence: CASSLGLFTDTQYF.

V usage is TRBV15 and J usage is TRBJ1-1; D uncertain. This CDR3 has 13 amino acids. Per germline, CDR1 LNHNV and CDR2 YYDKDF (reference sequence). V lost 4 bases and J lost 8, with 14 bases in between. The CDR3 bases are TGTGCCACCAGCACCTCTATGGGGAGAGAAGCTTTCTTT. This codes for CATSTSMGREAFF.

The V call is TRBV7-9, the J call TRBJ2-3; D perhaps matches TRBD2 (5 bases). There are 14 residues in the CDR3. The germline gives CDR1 SEHNR, CDR2 FQNEAQ (reference sequence). V shed 5 bases and J shed 5 bases, with 14 bases lying between them. The CDR3 reads CASSHGMGEDTQYF. DNA for the CDR3: TGTGCCAGCAGCCACGGAATGGGAGAAGATACGCAGTATTTT.

The chain links TRBV28 to TRBJ1-2; 8 positions match TRBD1. The V segment lost 6 bases and the J segment 3 bases; nucleotides outside the gene matches: 12. CDR3 length: 16 residues. Looked up from germline, CDR1 is MDHEN and CDR2 is SYDVKM. CDR3 DNA sequence: TGTGCCAGCAGCTCCAGCCGGACAGGGAGATACTATGGCTACACCTTC. The encoded protein is CASSSSRTGRYYGYTF.

The chain combines TRBV18 with TRBJ2-6; D is perhaps TRBD1 (5 bases). This CDR3 comprises 16 residues. V was trimmed by 6 bases and J by 0 bases, leaving 12 bases between them. The V gene's germline CDR1 is KGHSH and CDR2 LQKENI. This CDR3 is CASSPRQSSGANVLTF. CDR3 nucleotides: TGTGCCAGCTCCCCTCGACAGAGCTCTGGGGCCAACGTCCTGACTTTC. Full variable domain (missing parts from reference TRBV18 and TRBJ2-6): NAGVMQNPRHLVRRRGQEARLRCSPMKGHSHVYWYRQLPEEGLKFMVYLQKENIIDESGMPKERFSAEFPKEGPSILRIQQVVRGDSAAYFCASSPRQSSGANVLTFGAGSRLTVL.

To note about this clone: The same CDR3 can be traced to other DNA sequences in this sample. The CDR3, as DNA: TGTGCCTGGAGTCGGACAGGGGGTTGGACTGAAGCTTTCTTT. Amino acid sequence: CAWSRTGGWTEAFF. The V gene is TRBV30, the J gene TRBJ1-1; 10 nucleotides line up with TRBD1. Germline loops: CDR1 GTSNPN, CDR2 SVGIG (reference sequence). Losses at the gene ends were 2 bases for V and 5 bases for J; bases not matched to a gene: 5. The CDR3 spans 14 residues.

This clone showed up just a few times. The chain employs TRBV6-6 and TRBJ2-2; 13 nucleotides line up with TRBD2. This CDR3 region has 16 residues. Losses at the gene ends were 5 bases for V and 5 bases for J; bases not matched to a gene: 5. Germline V lookup: CDR1 MNHNY, CDR2 SVGAGI (reference sequence). The CDR3 spells CASSGLAGARTGELFF. DNA of the CDR3: TGTGCCAGCAGTGGACTAGCGGGAGCGCGTACCGGGGAGCTGTTTTTT.

This clone was seen just once. The chain has TRBV11-2 and TRBJ2-3; 11 bases are shared with TRBD2. Germline V gene data show CDR1 as SGHAT and CDR2 as FQNNGV. The V segment lost 5 bases and the J segment 2 bases; nucleotides outside the gene matches: 3. The CDR3 is 15 amino acids. DNA of the CDR3: TGTGCCAGCAGCCGTAGCGGGAGGGCCACAGATACGCAGTATTTT. It codes for CASSRSGRATDTQYF.

The chain combines TRBV9 with TRBJ1-1; the D is unclear. V shed 4 bases and J shed 5 bases, with 12 bases lying between them. The CDR3 sequence is 13 residues long. The germline gives CDR1 SGDLS, CDR2 YYNGEE. CDR3 protein: CASSSNAGTEAFF. The DNA of the CDR3 is TGTGCCAGCAGCTCCAACGCGGGGACTGAAGCTTTCTTT.

This chain links TRBV2 with TRBJ1-2; D is undetermined. The germline gives CDR1 SNHLY, CDR2 FYNNEI. V was clipped by 4 bases and J by 9 bases, with 9 bases between them. The CDR3 loop spans 11 amino acids. The CDR3 nucleotides read TGTGCCAGCAGTGTCGGGGTAAGCTACACCTTC. Translation: CASSVGVSYTF.

The chain uses TRBV27 and TRBJ1-2, with D perhaps TRBD1 (6 bases). There are 13 residues in the CDR3. Germline CDR1 and CDR2: MNHEY and SMNVEV (reference sequence). The V and J ends lost 6 bases and 8 bases respectively, with 16 bases between them. CDR3 amino acids: CASSYRDLGGYTF. The CDR3 DNA reads TGTGCCAGCAGCTACAGGGATTTAGGGGGCTACACCTTC.

V gene TRBV18 combines with J gene TRBJ1-2, with 8 bases matching TRBD1. This CDR3 region has 15 residues. Trimming took 1 base from V and 2 from J; bases not matched to a gene: 3. Germline lookup yields CDR1 KGHSH and CDR2 LQKENI. CDR3 protein: CASSPLRDRNYGYTF. The CDR3 nucleotides read TGTGCCAGCTCACCACTACGGGACAGGAACTATGGCTACACCTTC.

V is TRBV2 and J is TRBJ1-1; D call uncertain. Germline CDR1 and CDR2: SNHLY and FYNNEI. CDR3 length: 16 amino acids. Trimming stripped 1 base from V and 4 bases from J, with 16 bases between. CDR3 amino acids: CASSEEEGSGSTEAFF. The CDR3 region has the DNA TGTGCCAGCAGTGAAGAGGAAGGCAGTGGGAGCACTGAAGCTTTCTTT.

The chain uses TRBV5-8 and TRBJ1-1; tentative D call: TRBD1 (5 bases). Trimming removed 1 base from V and 3 bases from J, with 7 bases in between. CDR1 and CDR2 from the germline V gene are SGHTS and YDEGEE. This CDR3 is 13 amino acids long. The CDR3: CASSLWGDTEAFF. The CDR3 bases are TGTGCCAGCAGCTTGTGGGGCGACACTGAAGCTTTCTTT.

The V call is TRBV25-1, the J call TRBJ1-1; the D gene is possibly TRBD1 (6 bases). CDR1 and CDR2 (germline): MGHDK, SYGVNS. The CDR3 has 15 residues. The germline V and J ends were trimmed by 4 bases and 4 bases, with 16 bases remaining between them. The CDR3 DNA follows: TGTGCCAGCAGTGCAGGGGTCGCAGTGAGCACTGAAGCTTTCTTT. As protein: CASSAGVAVSTEAFF.

The genes are TRBV27 and TRBJ1-1; 7 nucleotides agree with TRBD1. The germline V gene has CDR1 MNHEY and CDR2 SMNVEV (reference sequence). The V and J ends lost 2 bases and 1 base, in that order; junction bases with no gene match: 4. This CDR3 is 15 amino acids long. CDR3 sequence reads: CASSLIGTANTEAFF. In nucleotides, the CDR3 is TGTGCCAGCAGTTTAATAGGGACAGCGAACACTGAAGCTTTCTTT.

This clone came up a few times. V is TRBV27 and J is TRBJ1-2; 8 bases align to TRBD1. Germline-derived CDR1 and CDR2 are MNHEY and SMNVEV (reference sequence). This CDR3 is 15 amino acids long. V gave up 4 bases and J gave up 7 bases; unmatched junction bases: 11. CDR3 sequence: CASSSPHQGARGYTF. CDR3 nucleotides: TGTGCCAGCAGTTCCCCCCACCAGGGGGCGCGTGGCTACACCTTC.

The gene calls are TRBV5-1 and TRBJ2-3, with D possibly being TRBD2 (6 bases). This CDR3 has 16 amino acids. V lost 6 bases and J 0 bases, leaving 17 bases between the germline ends. The germline gives CDR1 SGHRS, CDR2 YFSETQ. Written as DNA, the CDR3 is TGCGCCAGCACCTCCGTCGGAGGGTTAAGCACAGATACGCAGTATTTT. Translating it yields CASTSVGGLSTDTQYF. Together with reference TRBV5-1 and TRBJ2-3, the CDR3 gives the full variable domain: KAGVTQTPRYLIKTRGQQVTLSCSPISGHRSVSWYQQTPGQGLQFLFEYFSETQRNKGNFPGRFSGRQFSNSRSEMNVSTLELGDSALYLCASTSVGGLSTDTQYFGPGTRLTVL.

This clone was counted a few times. The chain links TRBV6-5 to TRBJ1-5, with TRBD1 as a possible D gene (5 bases). The V gene lost 10 bases and the J gene lost 0 bases, with 13 bases spanning the gap. Germline CDR1 is MNHEY and CDR2 is SVGAGI. This CDR3 has 14 amino acids. CDR3 loop: CATSGGYSNQPQHF. CDR3 sequence (DNA): TGTGCCACCAGCGGGGGGTATAGCAATCAGCCCCAGCATTTT.

The chain recombines TRBV6-5 with TRBJ2-7, with D possibly matching TRBD2 (6 bases). The CDR3 is 13 residues long. Deletions cut 5 bases from V and 1 base from J, with 9 bases between. Per germline, CDR1 MNHEY and CDR2 SVGAGI. In DNA form, the CDR3 reads TGTGCCAGCAGTCCTAGCGTTTCCTACGAGCAGTACTTC. Protein: CASSPSVSYEQYF.

This sequence joins TRBV30 and TRBJ2-5; 8 bases align to TRBD2. Germline values: CDR1 GTSNPN, CDR2 SVGIG (reference sequence). After removal of 4 bases from V and 4 bases from J, the junction contained 11 bases not matched to a gene. The CDR3 covers 15 residues. The DNA of the CDR3 is TGTGCCTGGACGGGGGGGGGCTTTTCGGGAGAGACCCAGTACTTC. This gives the protein CAWTGGGFSGETQYF. Full variable domain (remainder filled in from reference TRBV30 and TRBJ2-5): SQTIHQWPATLVQPVGSPLSLECTVEGTSNPNLYWYRQAAGRGLQLLFYSVGIGQISSEVPQNLSASRPQDRQFILSSKKLLLSDSGFYLCAWTGGGFSGETQYFGPGTRLLVL.

V is TRBV10-3 and J is TRBJ2-2; 11 nucleotides align to TRBD2. This CDR3 is built from 16 residues. V was pared by 4 bases and J by 5 bases, with 6 bases of the junction left unmatched. The V gene's germline CDR1 is ENHRY and CDR2 SYGVKD. CDR3 sequence: CAISATSGIGTGELFF. DNA of the CDR3: TGTGCCATCAGTGCGACTAGCGGGATTGGAACCGGGGAGCTGTTTTTT.

V usage is TRBV6-1 and J usage is TRBJ2-7, with 9 bases lining up with TRBD2. Germline CDR1 is MNHNS and CDR2 is SASEGT. The CDR3 consists of 14 residues. J lost 5 bases, V lost 7 bases, and 9 bases had no gene match. The CDR3 DNA follows: TGTGCCAGCACCTATTTAGCGGGAGTGAACGAGCAGTACTTC. Its translation: CASTYLAGVNEQYF.

This clone was counted a few times. This chain joins TRBV4-2 and TRBJ1-5; D unclear. CDR1 is LGHNA, CDR2 YNFKEQ, per germline. Trimming cost V 3 bases and J 6 bases, with 21 bases left between them. The CDR3 is 17 amino acids. Here the CDR3 reads CASSQGNPGAQSQPQHF. DNA of the CDR3: TGTGCCAGCAGCCAGGGGAATCCGGGAGCACAGAGTCAGCCCCAGCATTTT.

The chain employs TRBV28 and TRBJ1-5; possible D gene TRBD1, 6 bases. The ends were cut back, 6 bases at V and 7 bases at J, with 16 bases in the middle. The CDR3 is made up of 14 amino acids. Germline CDR1 MDHEN, CDR2 SYDVKM. In DNA, the CDR3 is TGTGCCAGCAGCGCCCCAGGGACAAAGCAGCCCCAGCATTTT. The encoded protein is CASSAPGTKQPQHF.

V is TRBV18 and J is TRBJ2-1; 10 positions match TRBD2. With V trimmed by 2 bases and J by 8 bases, 6 bases remained unmatched. This CDR3 contains 15 residues. Germline CDR1 KGHSH, CDR2 LQKENI. The CDR3 loop reads CASSPGAGGPDEQFF. In nucleotides, the CDR3 is TGTGCCAGCTCACCAGGAGCGGGAGGGCCGGATGAGCAGTTCTTC. Combining the CDR3 with reference TRBV18 and TRBJ2-1 gives the whole variable domain NAGVMQNPRHLVRRRGQEARLRCSPMKGHSHVYWYRQLPEEGLKFMVYLQKENIIDESGMPKERFSAEFPKEGPSILRIQQVVRGDSAAYFCASSPGAGGPDEQFFGPGTRLTVL.

The CDR3 DNA follows: TGTGCCAGCAGCTTAGAAGGGGGCGACACCGGGGAGCTGTTTTTT. Encoded protein: CASSLEGGDTGELFF. V is TRBV11-3 and J is TRBJ2-2; the match to TRBD1 covers 7 bases. Germline lookup yields CDR1 SGHNT and CDR2 YENEEA. The CDR3 spans 15 residues. V was pared by 0 bases and J by 3 bases, with 1 base of the junction left unmatched.